These T cell receptor beta chains were read from a single sample in a study of OX40 agonist ivuxolimab in advanced cancers. TCRdb's table, derived via immunoSEQ multiplex PCR, lists solely in-frame clones and lacks some. Of tens of thousands of clones in the sample, 70% to 90% were seen once. The specimen was CD4+ or CD8+ T cells sorted from blood, collected in a trial of the OX40 agonist ivuxolimab. These receptors were collected from an adult with an advanced solid tumor such as melanoma, head and neck, liver or kidney cancer. Both conserved end residues are part of each CDR3.

TRBV7-9 | CASSLESGVTQPQHF
TRBV5-6 | CASSLDVTYEQYF
TRBV2 | CANGGSTEAFF
TRBV14 | CASSQALAGYNEQFF
TRBV28 | CASNWGGSGKTEAFF
TRBV7-7 | CASSPTSSTTGELFF
TRBV28 | CASSLLRTGELFF
TRBV29-1 | CSVEGAGGDWNIQYF
TRBV11-3 | CASSEQGARNYEQYF
TRBV6-4 | CASSPRHRGAKELFF
TRBV5-1 | CASSLTSGVLVEQFF
TRBV6-5 | CASGWGEGTEAFF
TRBV27 | CASSLRLAGTPGELFF
TRBV7-9 | CASIDRGILAFF
TRBV27 | CASSLFAGGDSNQPQHF
TRBV11-2 | CASSLVGQGTPFF
TRBV4-2 | CASSQGWGPAGNEQFF
TRBV6-5 | CASSYGSASEAFF
TRBV4-2 | CASSQEGGRSTDTQYF
TRBV10-3 | CAISEDLRGYEQYF
TRBV7-2 | CASSFKQGSYEQYF
TRBV5-1 | CASSLVGVGGYEQYF
TRBV6-6 | CASSYGRDTQYF
TRBV6-1 | CASSEALGDTGNTIYF
TRBV5-1 | CASSLASGRPPEQFF
TRBV6-1 | CASSGGEPYTF
TRBV29-1 | CSVGQEGGYTF
TRBV27 | CASTPGWGSSYEQYF
TRBV7-9 | CASSPQWGNTEAFF
TRBV11-3 | CASSLDREGFGHGYTF
TRBV28 | CASSLDRGADTQYF
TRBV2 | CASRTVGTSPYNEQFF
TRBV6-1 | CASMGGTGPQHF